The sequence of this T cell receptor beta chain was determined in a study of T cell responses to AZD1222 COVID-19 vaccine. TCRdb keeps only in-frame clones here, not all; method: immunoSEQ multiplex PCR. The sample lists some 130,000 clones, 89% occurring once. The CDR3 extends over 14 amino acids. V was clipped by 0 bases and J by 7 bases, with 8 bases between them. CDR1 and CDR2 (germline): SGDLS, YYNGEE. By share, this clone ranks as large. This chain links TRBV9 with TRBJ1-6, with D unresolved. Sequencing used peripheral blood, obtained on day 0 of AZD1222 vaccination. This TCR was sampled from an adult in good health. The chain's CDR3 is CASSVANSNSPLHF. For the CDR3, the DNA is TGTGCCAGCAGCGTAGCGAATTCCAATTCACCCCTCCACTTT.